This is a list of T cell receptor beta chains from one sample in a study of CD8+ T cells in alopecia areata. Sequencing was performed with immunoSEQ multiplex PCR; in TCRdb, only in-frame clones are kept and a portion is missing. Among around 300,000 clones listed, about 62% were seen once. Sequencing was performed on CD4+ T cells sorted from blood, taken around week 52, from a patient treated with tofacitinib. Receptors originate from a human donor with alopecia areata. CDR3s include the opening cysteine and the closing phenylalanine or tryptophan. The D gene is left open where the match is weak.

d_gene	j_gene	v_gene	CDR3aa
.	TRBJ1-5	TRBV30	CAWSGGVNQPQHF
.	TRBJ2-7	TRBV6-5	CATRPNSYEQYF
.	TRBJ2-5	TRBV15	CATSRDLMETQYF
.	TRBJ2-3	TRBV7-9	CASSSGLLFTTDTQYF
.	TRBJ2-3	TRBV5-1	CASRQGATDTQYF
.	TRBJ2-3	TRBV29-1	CSTNVQGYPQYF
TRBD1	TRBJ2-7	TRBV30	CAWTPDRTYYEQYF
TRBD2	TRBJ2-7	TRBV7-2	CASSNRLAGSYEQYF
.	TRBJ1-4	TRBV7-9	CASSLGTANEKLFF
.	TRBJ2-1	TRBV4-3	CASSQVSDAGREQFF
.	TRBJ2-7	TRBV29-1	CSVGFDRRPSYEQYF
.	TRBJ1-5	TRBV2	CASSEYSNQPQHF
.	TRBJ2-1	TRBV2	CASSGLYNEQFF
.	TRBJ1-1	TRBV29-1	CSVIRQSYNTEAFF
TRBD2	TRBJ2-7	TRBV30	CAWSGLAGAHEQYF
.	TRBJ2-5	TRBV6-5	CASSNDRQETQYF
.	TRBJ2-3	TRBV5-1	CASSLESGADTQYF
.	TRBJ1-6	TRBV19	CASSISSRTYNSPLHF
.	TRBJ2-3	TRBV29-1	CSVPREGGTDTQYF
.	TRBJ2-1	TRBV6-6	CASSPPANNEQFF
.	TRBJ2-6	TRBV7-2	CASSLFPKRGPHGANVLTF
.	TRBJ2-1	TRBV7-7	CASSLDSYNEQFF
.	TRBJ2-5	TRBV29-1	CSVETGYQETQYF
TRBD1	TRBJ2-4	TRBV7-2	CASSLDRQGMAKNIQYF
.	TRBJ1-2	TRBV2	CASSEARTDQGGYTF
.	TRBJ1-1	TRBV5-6	CASSLAPGRGPTEAFF
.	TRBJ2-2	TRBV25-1	CASNKGSGNTGELFF
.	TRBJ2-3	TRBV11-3	CASSLDSDTQYF
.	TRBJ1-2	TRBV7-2	CASSPNGQLYGYTF
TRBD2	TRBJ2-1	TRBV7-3	CASSFSGAGEQFF
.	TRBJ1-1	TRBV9	CASSVHTNTEAFF
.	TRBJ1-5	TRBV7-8	CASSLGPWENQPQHF
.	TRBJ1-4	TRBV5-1	CASSLRASGVTNEKLFF
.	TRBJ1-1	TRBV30	CAGNKGPAEAFF
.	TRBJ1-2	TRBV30	CACLLPDGYTF
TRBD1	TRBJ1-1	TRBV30	CAWRPQGDTEAFF
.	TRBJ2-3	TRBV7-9	CASSFRQSTDTQYF
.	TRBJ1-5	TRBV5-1	CASSAGGNQPQHF
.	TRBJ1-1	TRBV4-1	CASSRPEQYMNTEAFF
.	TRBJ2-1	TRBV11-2	CASSQRGNEQFF
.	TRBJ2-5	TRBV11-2	CASSLGRLGETQYF
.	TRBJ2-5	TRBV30	CAWRSAGTQTQYF
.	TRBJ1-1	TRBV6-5	CASKAAWTEAFF
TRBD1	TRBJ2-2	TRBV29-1	CSVGVRDRAIGELFF
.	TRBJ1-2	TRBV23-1	CASSQSHGPYGYTF
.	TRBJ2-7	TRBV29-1	CSVGQAYEQYF
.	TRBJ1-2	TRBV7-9	CASSLESKAATNYGYTF
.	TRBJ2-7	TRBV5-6	CASSGGNRYEQYF
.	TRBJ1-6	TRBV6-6	CASSSGFSSPLHF